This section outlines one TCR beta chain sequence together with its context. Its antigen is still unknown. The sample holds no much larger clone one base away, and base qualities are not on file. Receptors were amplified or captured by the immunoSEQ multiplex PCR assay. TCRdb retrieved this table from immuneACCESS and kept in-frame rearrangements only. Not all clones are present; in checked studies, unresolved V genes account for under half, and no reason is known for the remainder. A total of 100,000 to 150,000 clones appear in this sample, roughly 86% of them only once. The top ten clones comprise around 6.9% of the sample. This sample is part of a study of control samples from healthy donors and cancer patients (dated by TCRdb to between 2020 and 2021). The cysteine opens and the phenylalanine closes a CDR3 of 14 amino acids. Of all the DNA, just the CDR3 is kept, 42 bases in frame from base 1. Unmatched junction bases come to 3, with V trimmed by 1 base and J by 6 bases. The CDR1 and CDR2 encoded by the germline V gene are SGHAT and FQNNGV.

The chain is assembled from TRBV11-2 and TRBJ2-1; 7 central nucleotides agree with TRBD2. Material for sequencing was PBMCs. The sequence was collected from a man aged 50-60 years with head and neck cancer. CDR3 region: CASSLGEGVNEQFF. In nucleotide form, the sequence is TGTGCCAGCAGCTTAGGGGAGGGAGTCAATGAGCAGTTCTTC.